The next 17 T cell receptor beta chains were all read from a single sample in a study of T cell repertoires in cytomegalovirus infection. Via MiXCR, TCRdb re-called the reads, giving one row per CDR3 protein. The data contain hundreds of thousands of distinct CDR3 sequences, 8% to 10% of them singletons. The sample taken for sequencing was PBMCs. The receptors derive from a human donor in good health (CMV status not recorded). Some clones in this sample may be carry-over from other donors' samples.

There are many counts of this clonotype. V gene TRBV7-2 combines with J gene TRBJ2-1; D is ambiguous. The CDR3 loop spans 12 amino acids. Deletions cut 3 bases from V and 3 bases from J, with 3 bases between. CDR1 is SGHTA and CDR2 is FQGNSA in the germline V gene. The CDR3 spells CASSFFYNEQFF. CDR3 nucleotides: TGTGCCAGCAGCTTCTTCTACAATGAGCAGTTCTTC.

The chain joins TRBV29-1 to TRBJ2-1, with D possibly TRBD2 on 5 matching bases. The V gene lost 4 bases and the J gene lost 7 bases, with 14 bases spanning the gap. Germline CDR1 is SQVTM and CDR2 is ANQGSEA. The CDR3 length is 13 residues. The CDR3 loop reads CSVAPRGWNEQFF. In DNA, the CDR3 is TGCAGCGTTGCCCCCCGGGGATGGAATGAGCAGTTCTTC.

Many counts were recorded for this clonotype. The V gene is TRBV28, the J gene TRBJ2-7, with D perhaps TRBD1 (6 bases). This CDR3 spans 14 amino acids. Germline V gene lookup returns CDR1 MDHEN and CDR2 SYDVKM. V was cut by 2 bases and J by 3 bases, with 11 bases left in between. The DNA of the CDR3 is TGTGCCAGCAGTTTAGGGGACACCAACTACGAGCAGTACGTC. Protein: CASSLGDTNYEQYV.

This clonotype has at least ten counts. The V gene is TRBV5-5, the J gene TRBJ2-1; TRBD2 is a possible D gene (7 bases). The CDR3 covers 15 residues. Trimming cost V 6 bases and J 9 bases, with 22 bases left between them. CDR1 and CDR2 (germline): SGHKS, YYEKEE (reference sequence). CDR3 residues: CASTPGGLRSGEQFF. The CDR3 DNA reads as TGTGCCAGCACCCCGGGGGGCCTGAGGAGCGGTGAGCAGTTCTTC.

This clonotype was observed many times. The DNA for the CDR3 is TGCAGTGCTAGAGATCGAAGAAGCGCGAACACCGGGGAGCTGTTTTTT. Protein product: CSARDRRSANTGELFF. This chain uses TRBV20-1 with TRBJ2-2; the D is unclear. The CDR3 runs to 16 residues. Germline V gene lookup returns CDR1 DFQATT and CDR2 SNEGSKA (reference sequence). Trimming took off 0 bases at V and 0 bases at J, with 11 bases between the two ends.

This clonotype was observed a few times. This chain links TRBV6-2 or TRBV6-3 with TRBJ1-5, with 8 bases matching TRBD1. V trimming: 6 bases; J trimming: 6 bases; junction bases outside the gene matches: 10. Germline lookup yields CDR1 MNHEY and CDR2 SVGEGT. The CDR3 is made up of 15 amino acids. The CDR3 DNA sequence: TGTGCCAGCAGCCGAGTGGCAGGGGGCCTTCAGCCCCAGCATTTT. This sequence encodes CASSRVAGGLQPQHF.

At least ten counts were recorded for this clonotype. The chain carries TRBV20-1 and TRBJ2-7; TRBD2 matches 8 bases. The CDR3 is made up of 15 amino acids. Germline CDR1 and CDR2: DFQATT and SNEGSKA (reference sequence). V trimming: 7 bases; J trimming: 3 bases; junction bases outside the gene matches: 14. The CDR3, as DNA: TGCAGTGTCAACTCGCCAGCGGGGGCCGGCTACGAGCAGTACTTC. Its translation: CSVNSPAGAGYEQYF.

The chain carries TRBV20-1 and TRBJ2-3; D uncertain. This CDR3 comprises 11 residues. From germline, CDR1 is DFQATT and CDR2 SNEGSKA (reference sequence). V lost 5 bases to trimming and J lost 9 bases, with 12 bases between them. CDR3 region: CSADSPSTQYF. The CDR3 coding sequence is TGCAGTGCTGATAGCCCGTCGACGCAGTATTTT.

The V and J genes are TRBV19 and TRBJ2-5; D is perhaps TRBD2 (6 bases). CDR3 length: 13 residues. V was cut by 4 bases and J by 4 bases, with 10 bases left in between. The germline V gene has CDR1 LNHDA and CDR2 SQIVND (reference sequence). The CDR3 reads CASSNLGGETQYF. The CDR3 nucleotides are TGTGCCAGTAGTAACCTCGGGGGAGAGACCCAGTACTTC.

In this sample, this clonotype turned up many times. The chain links TRBV28 to TRBJ2-2; the D is unclear. The germline V and J ends were trimmed by 2 bases and 3 bases, with 10 bases remaining between them. Germline lookup yields CDR1 MDHEN and CDR2 SYDVKM. The CDR3 has 15 residues. CDR3 in DNA: TGTGCCAGCAGTTTAATCCGGGCGTACACCGGGGAGCTGTTTTTT. Translated: CASSLIRAYTGELFF. Using reference TRBV28 and TRBJ2-2 for the parts outside the CDR3, the full variable domain is DVKVTQSSRYLVKRTGEKVFLECVQDMDHENMFWYRQDPGLGLRLIYFSYDVKMKEKGDIPEGYSVSREKKERFSLILESASTNQTSMYLCASSLIRAYTGELFFGEGSRLTVL.

This clonotype has at least ten counts. The chain carries TRBV10-3 and TRBJ1-1, with D unresolved. The CDR3 totals 13 residues. Trimming took 4 bases from V and 4 from J, leaving 10 bases between them. Looked up from germline, CDR1 is ENHRY and CDR2 is SYGVKD. In nucleotides, the CDR3 is TGTGCCATCAGTGCGGGCACGGGCACTGAAGCTTTCTTT. It yields the protein CAISAGTGTEAFF.

This chain connects TRBV6-2 or TRBV6-3 to TRBJ1-2; 12 bases are a match to TRBD1. V trimming: 6 bases; J trimming: 9 bases; junction bases outside the gene matches: 11. Germline V gene data show CDR1 as MNHEY and CDR2 as SVGEGT. The length of the CDR3 is 15 residues. CDR3: CASSPGTGGAQSYTF. For the CDR3, the DNA is TGTGCCAGCAGCCCCGGGACAGGGGGCGCGCAGAGCTACACCTTC.

The chain links TRBV6-5 to TRBJ1-2; D unclear. Germline CDR1 and CDR2: MNHEY and SVGAGI. V was shortened by 2 bases and J by 2 bases, with 9 bases between the two germline ends. This CDR3 is 14 amino acids long. This CDR3 is CASSYDGKNYGYTF. CDR3 sequence (DNA): TGTGCCAGCAGTTACGACGGAAAGAACTATGGCTACACCTTC.

In its sample, this clonotype was seen many times. CDR3 nucleotides: TGTGCCAGCATCGGAGGGCGAGAGACCCAGTACTTC. Protein: CASIGGRETQYF. The chain has TRBV2 and TRBJ2-5, with a possible D match to TRBD2 (6 bases). Germline V CDR1 and CDR2: SNHLY, FYNNEI. The ends were cut back, 7 bases at V and 4 bases at J, with 10 bases in the middle. CDR3 size: 12 residues.

A few counts support this clonotype. This rearrangement joins TRBV23-1 to TRBJ1-5, with 7 bases aligning to TRBD1. TRBV23-1 belongs to the ORF category, with a function that is uncertain. Trimming cost V 4 bases and J 3 bases; bases outside gene matches: 21. The CDR3 is made up of 20 amino acids. Here the CDR3 reads CASSRAVIGTARIYNQPQHF. The CDR3 region has the DNA TGCGCCAGCAGTCGTGCAGTGATAGGGACAGCCAGAATATACAATCAGCCCCAGCATTTT.

This sequence joins TRBV20-1 and TRBJ2-5, with 7 positions matching TRBD1. Germline V gene lookup returns CDR1 DFQATT and CDR2 SNEGSKA (reference sequence). J gave up 4 bases and V 5 bases, and 7 bases lay outside the gene matches. The CDR3 loop spans 13 amino acids. This CDR3 is CSASYRDRETQYF. CDR3 in DNA: TGCAGTGCTTCGTACCGGGACAGAGAGACCCAGTACTTC.

For this clonotype: A read error may be the cause here, since a much bigger clone is one base away. The chain combines TRBV2 with TRBJ1-4; D perhaps matches TRBD1 (6 bases). The CDR3 consists of 15 residues. The germline V gene encodes CDR1 SNHLY and CDR2 FYNNEI. Trimming shortened V by 6 bases and J by 0 bases, and 11 bases separated the two germline ends. This CDR3 is CASRKYRATNEKLFF. For the CDR3, the DNA is TGTGCCAGCAGGAAATACAGGGCAACTAATGAAAAACTGTTTTTT.